This T cell receptor (beta chain) was recorded in a study of blood T cell repertoires in COVID-19. The overall study: The samples span acute and convalescent COVID-19 from the United States, Italy and Spain. In each case, the material was cDNA or gDNA derived from T cells, B-cell-depleted T cells, or PBMCs.

Original handling: Nucleated cell counts were estimated from reference gene primer amplification. Measured with immunoSEQ multiplex PCR; TCRdb has only the in-frame clones, and not every one. V, J and clone size derive from that table, while D and trimming were established from the DNA sequence. The table records 200,000 to 300,000 clones, about 82% of them present only once. Seattle patients were enrolled during active infection and followed longitudinally. V lost 5 bases and J 4 bases, leaving 12 bases between the germline ends. The CDR3 consists of 13 residues. CDR1 and CDR2 (germline): SGHRS, YFSETQ.

Source material: peripheral blood. The J gene is TRBJ1-1, the V gene TRBV5-1; D is perhaps TRBD1 (6 bases). The sequence was obtained from a woman of 80 years or more with COVID-19, enrolled during active disease. CDR3 in amino acids: CASSIRDTTEAFF. The CDR3 bases are TGCGCCAGCAGTATTCGGGACACCACTGAAGCTTTCTTT.